A selection of T cell receptor beta chains follows, all from one sample in a study of spatial heterogeneity in lung cancer. Using its own MiXCR run on the 5' RACE reads, TCRdb lists one record per CDR3 protein. There are 25,000 to 30,000 distinct CDR3 sequences in the sample; roughly 12% occur only once, and roughly 26% lies in the top ten. This material consisted of PBMCs, taken at surgery. These receptor sequences come from a female donor with early-stage non-small cell lung cancer. Each CDR3 is given with its conserved first and last residue.

V gene: TRBV12-3/TRBV12-4; CDR3 length: 13; CDR3 protein: CASSRGAGTEAFF
V gene: TRBV29-1; CDR3 length: 14; CDR3 protein: CSVDGSGSRDTQYF
V gene: TRBV19; CDR3 length: 14; CDR3 protein: CASSIGGENTEAFF
V gene: TRBV2; CDR3 length: 17; CDR3 protein: CASNSPAVASDQETQYF
V gene: TRBV12-3/TRBV12-4; CDR3 length: 14; CDR3 protein: CASSTRPVEGEQFF
V gene: TRBV3-1; CDR3 length: 12; CDR3 protein: CASSQGTDTQYF
V gene: TRBV3-1; CDR3 length: 12; CDR3 protein: CASSQGPDTQYF
V gene: TRBV5-1; CDR3 length: 15; CDR3 protein: CASMSARGSYNEQFF
V gene: TRBV10-2; CDR3 length: 13; CDR3 protein: CASERGQGYGYTF
V gene: TRBV5-1; CDR3 length: 13; CDR3 protein: CASSGQGVGELFF
V gene: TRBV6-2/TRBV6-3; CDR3 length: 16; CDR3 protein: CASSVLPTESNTEAFF
V gene: TRBV5-1; CDR3 length: 13; CDR3 protein: CASSLAWGQPQHF
V gene: TRBV20-1; CDR3 length: 12; CDR3 protein: CSARDRVETQYF
V gene: TRBV3-1; CDR3 length: 16; CDR3 protein: CASSQDFAGDTGSLHF
V gene: TRBV29-1; CDR3 length: 13; CDR3 protein: CGVPGQGQETQYF
V gene: TRBV20-1; CDR3 length: 13; CDR3 protein: CSATRDSSYEQYF
V gene: TRBV7-2; CDR3 length: 11; CDR3 protein: CASSLSSTLHF
V gene: TRBV2; CDR3 length: 17; CDR3 protein: CASSGQPEQDRTYGYTF
V gene: TRBV9; CDR3 length: 16; CDR3 protein: CASSVSSRDPNYGYTF
V gene: TRBV19; CDR3 length: 14; CDR3 protein: CASSTSGTSNEQFF
V gene: TRBV6-2/TRBV6-3; CDR3 length: 14; CDR3 protein: CASSYAGTGRGYTF
V gene: TRBV7-2; CDR3 length: 13; CDR3 protein: CASSTRINQPQHF